This T cell receptor (beta chain) was retrieved from a study of blood T cell repertoires in COVID-19. Repertoires were generated with immunoSEQ multiplex PCR, while TCRdb's copy carries only in-frame clones and drops some. The table shows approximately 230,000 clones, with 86% occurring only once. Participants were aged roughly 18 to 100 years from 24 US areas. The CDR3 has 14 amino acids. Germline trimming cut 5 bases from V and 4 bases from J; bases unmatched to any gene: 4. Germline V gene lookup returns CDR1 MNHNY and CDR2 SVGAGI (reference sequence). This clonotype was obtained from a man between 18 and 29 years old who had recovered from COVID-19. Sequencing was carried out using PBMCs or T cells enriched from blood (not recorded which). The chain carries TRBV6-6 and TRBJ1-2, with TRBD1 matching over 10 bases. The CDR3 loop is CASSPGQGTYGYTF. CDR3 nucleotide sequence: TGTGCCAGCAGTCCGGGACAGGGGACCTATGGCTACACCTTC.